These T cell receptor beta chains were read from a single sample in a study of cytomegalovirus exposure and HLA in healthy donors. Produced via immunoSEQ multiplex PCR; TCRdb's table is partial and in-frame only. The table records approximately 100,000 clones, roughly 77% of them present only once. The specimen was PBMCs. These receptor sequences come from a woman aged 18-29 years in good health and CMV-seropositive. The CDR3 runs from the conserved cysteine through the conserved F or W.

V gene: TRBV7-2; J gene: TRBJ2-7; CDR3 protein: CASSLIRDEQYF
V gene: TRBV7-2; J gene: TRBJ2-1; CDR3 protein: CASSLRASGKNEQFF
V gene: TRBV5-6; J gene: TRBJ1-3; CDR3 protein: CASSSGQRSGNTIYF
V gene: TRBV7-3; J gene: TRBJ1-1; CDR3 protein: CASSTGQKNTEAFF
V gene: TRBV5-4; J gene: TRBJ2-1; CDR3 protein: CVSSVAPLRAEQFF
V gene: TRBV5-6; J gene: TRBJ2-3; CDR3 protein: CASSWGGDTQYF
V gene: TRBV2; J gene: TRBJ1-2; CDR3 protein: CARKSPNYGYTF
V gene: TRBV5-1; J gene: TRBJ1-5; CDR3 protein: CASSWGGGQPQHF
V gene: TRBV7-3; J gene: TRBJ2-1; CDR3 protein: CASRQAGGSNEQFF
V gene: TRBV5-1; J gene: TRBJ2-3; CDR3 protein: CASRPLAGGLTDTQYF
V gene: TRBV7-3; J gene: TRBJ2-2; CDR3 protein: CASSPRLGSGELFF
V gene: TRBV6-5; J gene: TRBJ1-2; CDR3 protein: CASSPPPGRGYTF
V gene: TRBV18; J gene: TRBJ2-3; CDR3 protein: CASSTGVRASTDTQYF
V gene: TRBV6-5; J gene: TRBJ1-1; CDR3 protein: CASSRSTGGRTEAFF
V gene: TRBV5-1; J gene: TRBJ2-1; CDR3 protein: CASSLSTSGGPYNEQFF
V gene: TRBV9; J gene: TRBJ1-3; CDR3 protein: CASSNPVEGAGGNTIYF
V gene: TRBV7-2; J gene: TRBJ1-4; CDR3 protein: CASSADREANEKLFF
V gene: TRBV7-9; J gene: TRBJ1-3; CDR3 protein: CASSSWTGAGGNTIYF